This passage covers 20 T cell receptor beta chains from one sample sequenced in a study of blood T cell repertoires in COVID-19. Profiling relied on immunoSEQ multiplex PCR, and the TCRdb table lists in-frame clones only, not all of them. The sample has 45,000 to 55,000 clones; roughly 88% are singletons. The specimen was peripheral blood. Source of these receptors: an elderly woman with acute or convalescent COVID-19.

This chain uses TRBV19 with TRBJ2-5; D ambiguous. V was shortened by 5 bases and J by 2 bases, with 15 bases between the two germline ends. There are 15 residues in the CDR3. CDR1 and CDR2 (germline): LNHDA, SQIVND (reference sequence). The CDR3 spells CASSVTRHPQETQYF. CDR3 DNA: TGTGCCAGTAGTGTGACCCGACACCCACAAGAGACCCAGTACTTC.

The chain joins TRBV9 to TRBJ1-2; D is unclear. Germline assignment: CDR1 SGDLS and CDR2 YYNGEE. Deletions cut 0 bases from V and 4 bases from J, with 4 bases between. The CDR3 extends over 12 amino acids. The CDR3 protein is CASSVGSYGYTF. The CDR3 region has the DNA TGTGCCAGCAGCGTAGGTAGCTATGGCTACACCTTC.

Comments on this clone: Mismatch with germline at one junction end may stem from a read error. This CDR3 is CASSWDRGRRNF. CDR3 nucleotides: TGTGCCAGCAGCTGGGACAGGGGGCGGAGGAACTTT. This sequence joins TRBV6-7 and TRBJ1-6, with TRBD1 matching 12 bases. TRBV6-7 has ORF status, its function being uncertain. This CDR3 is 12 amino acids long.

This sequence joins TRBV5-1 and TRBJ2-3, with D maybe TRBD2 (6 bases). Trimming took off 5 bases at V and 2 bases at J, with 9 bases between the two ends. The CDR3 has 13 amino acids. Germline V gene data show CDR1 as SGHRS and CDR2 as YFSETQ. The CDR3 loop reads CASRGGVTDTQYF. The DNA for the CDR3 is TGCGCCAGCAGGGGGGGAGTCACAGATACGCAGTATTTT.

The chain combines TRBV5-1 with TRBJ1-2, with 8 bases aligning to TRBD1. The CDR3 is 15 amino acids. The germline V gene encodes CDR1 SGHRS and CDR2 YFSETQ. The junction had 4 bases not matched to a gene; V was cut back by 3 bases and J by 0 bases. CDR3: CASSYGQGANYGYTF. Written as DNA, the CDR3 is TGCGCCAGCAGCTATGGACAGGGAGCTAACTATGGCTACACCTTC.

The chain employs TRBV4-2 and TRBJ2-1; 9 nucleotides match TRBD2. The CDR3 length is 16 residues. Trimming cost V 5 bases and J 9 bases; bases outside gene matches: 14. CDR1 and CDR2 (germline): LGHNA, YNFKEQ. The CDR3 sequence is CASSSSGTSQGREQFF. The CDR3 DNA sequence: TGTGCCAGCAGCTCTAGCGGGACTTCCCAAGGTCGTGAGCAGTTCTTC.

This clone was counted between two and nine times. The rearrangement joins TRBV12-3 or TRBV12-4 to TRBJ2-2; D may be TRBD1 (5 bases). The CDR3 covers 13 residues. The V gene lost 4 bases and the J gene lost 4 bases, with 7 bases spanning the gap. The CDR3 here is CASSWQGTGELFF. The CDR3 bases are TGTGCCAGCAGTTGGCAGGGCACCGGGGAGCTGTTTTTT.

The J gene is TRBJ1-1, the V gene TRBV14, with D maybe TRBD1 (5 bases). Germline V gene lookup returns CDR1 SGHDN and CDR2 FVKESK. V lost 0 bases and J 4 bases, leaving 12 bases between the germline ends. The CDR3 runs 15 residues. This CDR3 reads CASSQDRGWGTEAFF. As DNA, the CDR3 is TGTGCCAGCAGCCAAGATAGGGGTTGGGGCACTGAAGCTTTCTTT.

The V and J genes are TRBV28 and TRBJ1-3; TRBD1 aligns across 8 bases. J was trimmed by 0 bases and V by 5 bases; bases with no gene match: 6. This CDR3 has 16 amino acids. Germline V gene lookup returns CDR1 MDHEN and CDR2 SYDVKM. The CDR3 sequence is CASSRGQGLSGNTIYF. In nucleotides, the CDR3 is TGTGCCAGCAGTCGCGGACAGGGACTCTCTGGAAACACCATATATTTT. Supplemented by reference TRBV28 and TRBJ1-3, the full variable domain reads DVKVTQSSRYLVKRTGEKVFLECVQDMDHENMFWYRQDPGLGLRLIYFSYDVKMKEKGDIPEGYSVSREKKERFSLILESASTNQTSMYLCASSRGQGLSGNTIYFGEGSWLTVV.

This chain joins TRBV6-6 and TRBJ2-3, with 11 bases that match TRBD2. The V gene end was trimmed by 6 bases and the J gene end by 3 bases; junction bases not matched to a gene: 8. Germline CDR1 is MNHNY and CDR2 is SVGAGI (reference sequence). The length of the CDR3 is 16 residues. This CDR3 is CASSNLAGGPTDTQYF. The CDR3 DNA sequence: TGTGCCAGCAGCAACTTAGCGGGGGGGCCAACAGATACGCAGTATTTT.

This clone has a handful of counts. The rearrangement joins TRBV11-2 to TRBJ1-3; TRBD1 aligns across 7 bases. The V segment lost 7 bases and the J segment 1 base; nucleotides outside the gene matches: 10. The CDR3 sequence is 16 residues long. Germline-derived CDR1 and CDR2 are SGHAT and FQNNGV. This CDR3 reads CASNSRDSRSGNTIYF. The CDR3 coding sequence is TGTGCCAGCAATTCCCGGGACAGTAGGTCTGGAAACACCATATATTTT.

The chain employs TRBV7-2 and TRBJ2-5; D ambiguous. V was cut by 5 bases and J by 2 bases, with 9 bases left in between. The germline CDR1 and CDR2 sequences are SGHTA and FQGNSA. The CDR3 runs to 13 residues. The DNA for the CDR3 is TGTGCCAGCAGCCAGATGCCTCAAGAGACCCAGTACTTC. Its protein is CASSQMPQETQYF.

The chain links TRBV5-1 to TRBJ2-7, with TRBD1 as a possible D gene (5 bases). Trimming removed 4 bases from V and 3 bases from J, with 17 bases in between. The CDR3 has 15 residues. Germline V CDR1 and CDR2: SGHRS, YFSETQ. Here the CDR3 reads CASSEGVEQIYEQYV. The CDR3 DNA reads as TGCGCCAGCAGCGAAGGGGTAGAGCAAATCTACGAGCAGTACGTC.

V usage is TRBV7-8 and J usage is TRBJ2-2; 7 nucleotides match TRBD1. V shed 5 bases, J shed 1 base, and the junction held 10 bases outside the gene matches. CDR1 is SGHVS, CDR2 FQNEAQ, per germline. The CDR3 extends over 17 amino acids. The CDR3 DNA sequence: TGTGCCAGCAGCCACAACCCCGGGACAGAGAACACCGGGGAGCTGTTTTTT. Protein product: CASSHNPGTENTGELFF.

The genes are TRBV18 and TRBJ1-5; 9 nucleotides match TRBD1. V dropped 4 bases and J dropped 4; count of bases not matched to a gene: 8. The CDR3 is 16 residues long. The germline V gene encodes CDR1 KGHSH and CDR2 LQKENI. The CDR3 protein is CASSLPRDRENQPQHF. The CDR3 DNA is TGTGCCAGCTCACTTCCCCGGGACAGGGAAAATCAGCCCCAGCATTTT.

This clone appeared once. The chain links TRBV12-5 to TRBJ1-2, with 9 bases that match TRBD1. This CDR3 region has 15 residues. V lost 5 bases to trimming and J lost 0 bases; unmatched junction nucleotides: 4. The V gene's germline CDR1 is LGHNT and CDR2 FRNRAP. Written as DNA, the CDR3 is TGTGCTAGTGGTGAAACAGGGGGCCCTAACTATGGCTACACCTTC. Encoded protein: CASGETGGPNYGYTF.

The genes are TRBV18 and TRBJ1-3; perhaps TRBD1 as D (6 bases). The CDR3 extends over 16 amino acids. The germline V gene has CDR1 KGHSH and CDR2 LQKENI. V lost 5 bases to trimming and J lost 0 bases, with 14 bases between them. CDR3 nucleotides: TGTGCCAGCTCAACCAAGACAGGCAGCTCTGGAAACACCATATATTTT. Translation: CASSTKTGSSGNTIYF. The complete variable domain, with remaining parts taken from reference TRBV18 and TRBJ1-3, reads NAGVMQNPRHLVRRRGQEARLRCSPMKGHSHVYWYRQLPEEGLKFMVYLQKENIIDESGMPKERFSAEFPKEGPSILRIQQVVRGDSAAYFCASSTKTGSSGNTIYFGEGSWLTVV.

The chain carries TRBV10-2 and TRBJ2-4, with D maybe TRBD1 (6 bases). The CDR3 covers 14 residues. V lost 6 bases and J 2 bases, leaving 11 bases between the germline ends. The V gene's germline CDR1 is WSHSY and CDR2 SAAADI. For the CDR3, the DNA is TGCGCCAGCAGCGAACAGGGAACCAAAAACATTCAGTACTTC. Its protein product is CASSEQGTKNIQYF.

This clone showed up just once. The chain combines TRBV13 with TRBJ2-7, with D uncertain. From germline, CDR1 is PRHDT and CDR2 FYEKMQ (reference sequence). The CDR3 has 13 residues. Trimming cost V 7 bases and J 0 bases, with 10 bases left between them. In nucleotides, the CDR3 is TGTGCCAGCAACCAGGCCAGCTCCTACGAGCAGTACTTC. Its translation is CASNQASSYEQYF.

The chain couples TRBV5-1 to TRBJ2-2; 8 bases map to TRBD2. Germline trimming cut 2 bases from V and 7 bases from J; bases unmatched to any gene: 4. Germline CDR1 and CDR2: SGHRS and YFSETQ. CDR3 length equals 14 residues. The CDR3 DNA follows: TGCGCCAGCAGCTTTGGGACTAGAGGCGGGGAGCTGTTTTTT. Translation: CASSFGTRGGELFF. Using reference TRBV5-1 and TRBJ2-2 for the parts outside the CDR3, the full variable domain is KAGVTQTPRYLIKTRGQQVTLSCSPISGHRSVSWYQQTPGQGLQFLFEYFSETQRNKGNFPGRFSGRQFSNSRSEMNVSTLELGDSALYLCASSFGTRGGELFFGEGSRLTVL.